This T cell receptor (beta chain) emerged from a study of CD8 T cells in ankylosing spondylitis (dated by TCRdb to 2017 to 2019). In terms of the full investigation: The study profiled T cell receptor beta repertoires in healthy donors and ankylosing spondylitis patients to find disease-linked TCR variants. The full study cohort was made up of 25 ankylosing spondylitis patients and roughly 100 healthy donors. Peripheral blood was sampled, and synovial fluid was also collected from ankylosing spondylitis patients.

V is cut by 8 bases and J by 1 base, and the space between the germline ends is 4 bases. CDR1 SEHNR and CDR2 FQNEAQ were looked up in the germline V gene (reference sequence). The CDR3 starts with the cysteine, ends with the phenylalanine, and has 11 residues. The sequence is cut down to CDR3 DNA, 33 bases in frame from base 1. In regard to this clonotype: Its antigen is not yet known. No much larger clonotype is one base removed from it; base qualities were not supplied.

The data were produced on an Illumina HiSeq 2500. Quantitative 5'-RACE with molecular barcodes was used to prepare TCR beta libraries. Regarding the original processing steps: A new computational method, built on a probabilistic model of VDJ rearrangement, was used to identify disease-linked TCR variants. Starting from the raw public reads, TCRdb applied fastp trimming at Q25, assembled clones with MiXCR and retained in-frame beta chains. Entries that share a CDR3 protein sequence are merged under the most common genes and DNA. TCRdb's processing, not the authors', yielded these V and J calls. The table for this sample lists fewer than 450,000 distinct CDR3 sequences; 17% of them were counted only once. Together, the top ten hold approximately 1% of the sample. What the study reported, not specific to this receptor: Blood from ankylosing spondylitis patients appeared to be characterized by a TCR beta motif composed of roughly 8 highly homologous amino acid variants. A CD8+ phenotype was shown by the disease-linked clones, which were found at relatively low frequencies in peripheral blood. Some motif variants were previously reported in synovial fluid and blood of reactive arthritis patients, suggesting common disease-initiation mechanisms. Significant enrichment of the disease-linked clones was reported in matched synovial fluid samples from ankylosing spondylitis patients.

The TCR sequence derives from a male donor with ankylosing spondylitis. The sample consisted of blood, either unsorted or a sorted T cell fraction (not recorded which). The rearrangement combines TRBV7-9 with TRBJ2-3; the D gene assignment is ambiguous. The CDR3 protein sequence reads: CASGGTDTQYF. The DNA sequence reads TGTGCCAGCGGGGGCACAGATACGCAGTATTTT.